The source of this T cell receptor (beta chain) is a study of molecular identifiers for immune sequencing clone quantification. The wider study: In the replicates, RNA derived from about 19,000 or 110,000 naive CD8 cells was divided into five parts, and four were sequenced.

Between the trimmed V and J ends, which lost 11 bases and 4 bases, there was a span of 15 bases. The CDR3 has 12 amino acids. Germline V lookup: CDR1 MNHNY, CDR2 SVGAGI (reference sequence). Naive CD8 sequencing libraries were generated from roughly 18,000 to 920,000 sorted cells, with 10%, 30% or 50% RNA as input. This clonotype was recorded many times. It was with previously described methods and listed TCR primers that bulk TCR libraries were made. Each CDR3 protein gets one entry after TCRdb re-called the PCR reads with MiXCR. Seen here are under 600,000 distinct CDR3 sequences, roughly a fifth observed once, and the top ten hold around 0.84%.

The sequenced material came from naive CD8+ T cells from blood, with Jurkat cell RNA spiked in. Noted subset: FACS-sorted CD8+CD4-CCR7+CD45RA+ naive T cells. The sequence was collected from a human donor in good health. Some libraries in this study had Jurkat cell RNA spiked in. The chain carries TRBV6-6 and TRBJ2-7; possible D gene TRBD2, 5 bases. The CDR3 sequence is CAAGSRGYEQYF. CDR3 bases: TGTGCCGCTGGGTCCCGCGGGTACGAGCAGTACTTC.